A single sample gave rise to the 25 T cell receptor beta chains below, sequenced in a study of T cells in Graves' hyperthyroidism and ophthalmopathy. Amplification of TCR beta CDR3 regions used RNA as the template. First-round RT-PCR targeting the TCR CDR3 was performed with the HTBI primer set. A single record per CDR3 protein comes from TCRdb applying MiXCR to the multiplex PCR reads. The sample holds 550,000 to 700,000 distinct CDR3 sequences, roughly 15% seen once. The sample was blood. The receptor set was obtained from a woman in her 40s with Graves' ophthalmopathy.

Ten or more counts support this clonotype. V usage is TRBV28 and J usage is TRBJ2-7, with TRBD2 identical over 10 bases. With 1 base clipped from V and 4 bases from J, the junction kept 10 bases outside the gene matches. This CDR3 has 17 amino acids. Germline V gene sequence: CDR1 MDHEN, CDR2 SYDVKM. The CDR3 coding sequence is TGTGCCAGCAGTTTATTTGGAAGGACTAGCGGAGATTACGAGCAGTACTTC. It specifies CASSLFGRTSGDYEQYF.

With respect to this clonotype: The junction departs from the called germline gene at one end, perhaps through a read error. The J gene is TRBJ2-3, the V gene TRBV10-2; D possibly corresponds to TRBD2 (6 bases). CDR1 is WSHSY, CDR2 SAAADI, per germline. CDR3 length: 14 amino acids. DNA for the CDR3: TGCGCCAGCGCCGAGATTAGCGGCACAGATATGCAGTATTTT. This gives the protein CASAEISGTDMQYF.

This clonotype occurred many times. The chain carries TRBV4-3 and TRBJ2-7, with 7 bases lining up with TRBD1. The CDR3 runs 15 residues. Trimming at V came to 1 base and at J to 3 bases, leaving 6 bases not matched to a gene. Germline V CDR1 and CDR2: LGHNA, YSLEER. CDR3 residues: CASSQADRVGYEQYF. Here the CDR3 DNA reads TGCGCCAGCAGCCAAGCCGACAGGGTAGGCTACGAGCAGTACTTC.

This clonotype was recorded many times. The V and J genes are TRBV12-3 or TRBV12-4 and TRBJ2-7; D possibly uses TRBD1 or TRBD2 (5 bases each). V was clipped by 7 bases and J by 2 bases, with 21 bases between them. The CDR3 is 16 residues long. The CDR3 here is CASTESGAKGPYEQYF. The CDR3 nucleotides read TGTGCCAGCACCGAATCCGGGGCCAAGGGTCCCTACGAGCAGTACTTC.

V and J are TRBV6-1 and TRBJ2-7; 11 nucleotides line up with TRBD2. Germline loops: CDR1 MNHNS, CDR2 SASEGT. V shed 10 bases and J 2 bases; nucleotides not matched to a gene: 4. CDR3 length equals 13 residues. CDR3: CATGTSGAYEQYF. CDR3 nucleotide sequence: TGTGCCACTGGGACTAGCGGAGCCTACGAGCAGTACTTC.

This clonotype was found many times. The chain has TRBV6-4 and TRBJ1-5; 10 nucleotides line up with TRBD1. Trimming at V came to 5 bases and at J to 2 bases, leaving 3 bases not matched to a gene. Germline CDR1 MRHNA, CDR2 SNTAGT. This CDR3 comprises 15 residues. CDR3 sequence: CASSRTGGGNQPQHF. CDR3 nucleotides: TGTGCCAGCAGTAGGACAGGGGGGGGCAATCAGCCCCAGCATTTT.

This clonotype appeared many times. This chain joins TRBV18 and TRBJ2-6; 9 bases match TRBD1. Germline CDR1 is KGHSH and CDR2 is LQKENI. The CDR3 length is 16 residues. V gave up 3 bases and J gave up 2 bases; unmatched junction bases: 2. As DNA, the CDR3 is TGTGCCAGCTCACCCACAGGGGGCGCTGGGGCCAACGTCCTGACTTTC. This gives the protein CASSPTGGAGANVLTF. The full variable domain, completed using reference TRBV18 and TRBJ2-6, is NAGVMQNPRHLVRRRGQEARLRCSPMKGHSHVYWYRQLPEEGLKFMVYLQKENIIDESGMPKERFSAEFPKEGPSILRIQQVVRGDSAAYFCASSPTGGAGANVLTFGAGSRLTVL.

This clonotype showed up many times. CDR3 sequence: CSARQGETQYF. In nucleotides, the CDR3 is TGCAGTGCTAGACAGGGAGAGACCCAGTACTTC. J is TRBJ2-5 and V is TRBV20-1; tentative D call: TRBD1 (5 bases). V lost 2 bases and J lost 4, with 5 bases in between. This CDR3 has 11 amino acids. CDR1 DFQATT and CDR2 SNEGSKA come from the germline V gene (reference sequence).

The chain employs TRBV6-5 and TRBJ2-7, with 9 bases that match TRBD1. This CDR3 region has 16 residues. Germline trimming cut 4 bases from V and 0 bases from J; bases unmatched to any gene: 7. Germline V gene lookup returns CDR1 MNHEY and CDR2 SVGAGI. In nucleotides, the CDR3 is TGTGCCAGCAGTTTAAGTGGGGGACAGGGCTCCTACGAGCAGTACTTC. It yields the protein CASSLSGGQGSYEQYF.

As concerns this clonotype: A much larger clone differs by one base, so this may be a read error. The gene calls are TRBV20-1 and TRBJ2-5, with 9 bases lining up with TRBD1. V lost 2 bases to trimming and J lost 3 bases; unmatched junction nucleotides: 4. Germline V gives CDR1 DFQATT, CDR2 SNEGSKA (reference sequence). This CDR3 is 14 amino acids long. CDR3: CSARMGQGEETQYF. The CDR3 bases are TGCAGTGCTAGAATGGGACAGGGAGAAGAGACCCAGTACTTC.

In this sample, this clonotype turned up many times. J is TRBJ2-7 and V is TRBV24-1; D is perhaps TRBD2 (7 bases). Germline loops: CDR1 KGHDR, CDR2 SFDVKD. This CDR3 is 15 amino acids long. Trimming removed 4 bases from V and 3 bases from J, with 15 bases in between. CDR3 region: CATSEGGGSIYEQYF. The CDR3 bases are TGTGCCACCAGTGAAGGGGGGGGCAGCATCTACGAGCAGTACTTC.

This clonotype was observed many times. The CDR3 loop reads CASRVGGTYEQYF. The CDR3 bases are TGTGCCAGTCGTGTGGGAGGGACCTACGAGCAGTACTTC. The chain joins TRBV19 to TRBJ2-7, with TRBD2 matching over 7 bases. The CDR3 length is 13 residues. Germline CDR1 is LNHDA and CDR2 is SQIVND (reference sequence). V trimming: 8 bases; J trimming: 2 bases; junction bases outside the gene matches: 6.

This clonotype was seen ten or more times. This chain uses TRBV11-2 with TRBJ1-3, with 7 nucleotides matching TRBD1. The V gene's germline CDR1 is SGHAT and CDR2 FQNNGV. V was clipped by 8 bases and J by 5 bases; unmatched bases: 9. The CDR3 consists of 14 residues. The CDR3 here is CASRTSGGRNTIYF. CDR3 nucleotide sequence: TGTGCCAGCCGTACCTCAGGGGGAAGAAACACCATATATTTT.

This clonotype has at least ten counts. CDR3 sequence (DNA): TGCAGTGCTAGGACAGGTAGTCACGAGCAGTACTTC. Translated: CSARTGSHEQYF. The chain couples TRBV20-1 to TRBJ2-7; a weak D match, TRBD1 (6 bases). This CDR3 is built from 12 residues. Germline values: CDR1 DFQATT, CDR2 SNEGSKA (reference sequence). V lost 3 bases, J lost 5 bases, and 11 bases lay in between.

This clonotype has ten or more counts. The CDR3 spells CSVRREFGEQYF. CDR3 DNA: TGCAGCGTTCGCCGGGAGTTTGGGGAGCAGTACTTC. V gene TRBV29-1 combines with J gene TRBJ2-7; the D gene is possibly TRBD2 (6 bases). Trimming shortened V by 5 bases and J by 7 bases, and 15 bases separated the two germline ends. Germline V gene lookup returns CDR1 SQVTM and CDR2 ANQGSEA. The CDR3 has 12 residues.

In this sample, this clonotype turned up a few times. The chain is built from TRBV12-3 or TRBV12-4 and TRBJ2-6; D is uncertain. Trimming took 5 bases from V and 0 from J, leaving 8 bases between them. There are 15 residues in the CDR3. The CDR3 sequence: CASSPISSGANVLTF. DNA for the CDR3: TGTGCCAGCAGTCCCATCAGCTCTGGGGCCAACGTCCTGACTTTC.

This clonotype showed up many times. CDR3 sequence reads: CSARAPGQGGYTEAFF. The CDR3 region has the DNA TGCAGTGCTAGAGCCCCCGGACAGGGGGGTTATACTGAAGCTTTCTTT. This chain connects TRBV20-1 to TRBJ1-1; the match to TRBD1 covers 10 bases. This CDR3 has 16 amino acids. V trimming: 1 base; J trimming: 5 bases; junction bases outside the gene matches: 10. The germline gives CDR1 DFQATT, CDR2 SNEGSKA (reference sequence).

This clonotype was observed a few times. This sequence joins TRBV5-1 and TRBJ2-7; D uncertain. This CDR3 region has 15 residues. CDR1 and CDR2 from the germline V gene are SGHRS and YFSETQ. The germline V and J ends were trimmed by 4 bases and 3 bases, with 17 bases remaining between them. The CDR3 bases are TGCGCCAGCAGCCGATCAGCACAACTGCTCTACGAGCAGTACTTC. Translation gives CASSRSAQLLYEQYF.

This clonotype showed up many times. This chain uses TRBV12-3 or TRBV12-4 with TRBJ2-5, with 7 bases identical to TRBD2. This CDR3 region has 15 residues. The ends lost 5 bases at V and 2 bases at J; junction bases unmatched: 8. CDR3 protein: CASSKTPGGQETQYF. In DNA, the CDR3 is TGTGCCAGCAGTAAAACTCCGGGAGGACAAGAGACCCAGTACTTC.

This clonotype appeared many times. This chain links TRBV5-1 with TRBJ2-7, with 9 nucleotides matching TRBD2. The J segment lost 2 bases and the V segment lost 2 bases, leaving 5 bases of the junction unmatched. From germline, CDR1 is SGHRS and CDR2 YFSETQ. This CDR3 comprises 15 residues. CDR3 in amino acids: CASSLYLAGTYEQYF. In DNA, the CDR3 is TGCGCCAGCAGCTTATATCTAGCGGGAACCTACGAGCAGTACTTC.

The rearrangement joins TRBV6-1 to TRBJ2-5; 9 positions match TRBD2. V dropped 7 bases and J dropped 5; count of bases not matched to a gene: 11. Germline CDR1 is MNHNS and CDR2 is SASEGT. The CDR3 length is 15 residues. The CDR3 region has the DNA TGTGCCAGCACCATAAGACTAGCGGAAGTCGAGACCCAGTACTTC. This translates into CASTIRLAEVETQYF.

This clonotype was counted many times. The chain links TRBV11-3 to TRBJ2-7, with TRBD2 matching 8 bases. Germline CDR1 SGHNT, CDR2 YENEEA. The CDR3 contains 15 residues. V gave up 7 bases and J gave up 0 bases; unmatched junction bases: 8. Written as DNA, the CDR3 is TGTGCCAGCACCTTTCTAGCGGGCAGCTCCTACGAGCAGTACTTC. Translating it yields CASTFLAGSSYEQYF.

V is TRBV20-1 and J is TRBJ2-1, with 8 bases aligning to TRBD2. After removal of 1 base from V and 11 bases from J, the junction contained 13 bases not matched to a gene. The germline V gene has CDR1 DFQATT and CDR2 SNEGSKA (reference sequence). CDR3 length: 15 amino acids. CDR3: CSARVPGGPGGKQFF. The CDR3, as DNA: TGCAGTGCTAGAGTTCCGGGAGGGCCGGGGGGTAAGCAGTTCTTC.

This clonotype was counted only a few times. The chain links TRBV7-9 to TRBJ2-5, with D possibly matching TRBD1 (6 bases). V shed 8 bases and J shed 5 bases, with 18 bases lying between them. The CDR3 covers 14 residues. The V gene's germline CDR1 is SEHNR and CDR2 FQNEAQ (reference sequence). The CDR3 is CASLSPQGRETQYF. DNA of the CDR3: TGTGCCAGCTTAAGCCCCCAGGGGCGGGAGACCCAGTACTTC.

This clonotype has a count of ten or more. The CDR3 coding sequence is TGTGCCAGCAGTGAGCGGGGGCGAGAGACCCAGTACTTC. Its protein is CASSERGRETQYF. The chain carries TRBV2 and TRBJ2-5, with D perhaps matching TRBD2 (7 bases). Germline lookup yields CDR1 SNHLY and CDR2 FYNNEI. With 3 bases removed from V and 4 bases from J, the gap between germline ends came to 9 bases. There are 13 residues in the CDR3.